This TCR beta chain originates from a study of T cell responses to AZD1222 COVID-19 vaccine. Study-level points and caveats: Repertoire collection took place solely once the T cell response had peaked. CD4 TCRs associated with vaccination spanned spike, dominating at 160-218 and 743-854. Seropositive status at baseline applied to only a handful of AZD1222 recipients.

Data came from immunoSEQ multiplex PCR; TCRdb stores just in-frame clones and leaves some out. Here the sample spans over 150,000 clones, almost 95% being singletons. Germline V CDR1 and CDR2: LGHNA, YSLEER. The V end lost 4 bases, the J end lost 6 bases, and 12 bases lay between the germline ends. The CDR3 spans 14 residues. Of note for this clone: Its antigen remains unidentified.

V is TRBV4-3 and J is TRBJ1-4, with a tentative D call TRBD1 (5 bases). The specimen comprised peripheral blood, sampled on day 0 of AZD1222 vaccination. This clonotype was obtained from an adult in good health. The CDR3 nucleotides read TGCGCCAGCAGCCCGAGGGCGGGGGATGAAAAACTGTTTTTT. This translates into CASSPRAGDEKLFF.